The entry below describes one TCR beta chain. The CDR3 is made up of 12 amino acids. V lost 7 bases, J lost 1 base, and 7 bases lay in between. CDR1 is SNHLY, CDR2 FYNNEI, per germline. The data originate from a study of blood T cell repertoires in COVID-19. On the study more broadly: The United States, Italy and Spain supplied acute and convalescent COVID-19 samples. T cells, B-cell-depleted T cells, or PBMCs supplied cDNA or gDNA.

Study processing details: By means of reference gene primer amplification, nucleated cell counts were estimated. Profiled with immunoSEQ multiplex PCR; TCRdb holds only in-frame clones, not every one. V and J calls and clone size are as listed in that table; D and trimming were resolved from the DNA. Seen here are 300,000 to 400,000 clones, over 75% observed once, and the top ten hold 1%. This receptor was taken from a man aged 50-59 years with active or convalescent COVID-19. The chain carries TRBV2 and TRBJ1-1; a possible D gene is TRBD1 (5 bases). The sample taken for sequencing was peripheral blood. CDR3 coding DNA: TGTGCCAGCACAAGGGGGAACACTGAAGCTTTCTTT. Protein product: CASTRGNTEAFF.